A single sample gave rise to the 24 T cell receptor beta chains below, sequenced in a study of T cell responses to AZD1222 COVID-19 vaccine (dated by TCRdb to the early 2020s). Library generation was performed with the immunoSEQ multiplex PCR assay. Drawn from immuneACCESS, this table holds only the in-frame rearrangements with V and J called that TCRdb kept. Clones are partly lost; checked studies trace under half to an unresolved V gene and leave the rest unexplained. This sample holds some 110,000 clones; 90% to 95% were observed only once. The ten largest clonotypes hold about 2.7% of the sample. Interpreted using the paper, the time point label stands for: baseline before first vaccination. The sample was peripheral blood, taken on day 0 of AZD1222 vaccination. The source of these receptors is an adult in good health.

J is TRBJ2-7 and V is TRBV19; 11 positions agree with TRBD1. Germline trimming cut 5 bases from V and 6 bases from J; bases unmatched to any gene: 3. The V gene's germline CDR1 is LNHDA and CDR2 SQIVND (reference sequence). The CDR3 totals 13 residues. The CDR3 here is CASSWGTGGEQYF. The CDR3 DNA reads TGTGCCAGTAGTTGGGGGACAGGGGGCGAGCAGTACTTC.

This sequence joins TRBV18 and TRBJ2-5, with TRBD1 identical over 8 bases. This CDR3 has 16 amino acids. The V gene's germline CDR1 is KGHSH and CDR2 LQKENI. V lost 0 bases to trimming and J lost 5 bases; unmatched junction nucleotides: 8. The CDR3 protein is CASSPPGDRGLETQYF. The CDR3 DNA sequence: TGTGCCAGCTCACCACCCGGCGACAGGGGTTTGGAGACCCAGTACTTC.

The CDR3 DNA is TGTGCCAGCAGTGAACAGGGTGGTGGAAACACCGGGGAGCTGTTTTTT. Amino acid sequence: CASSEQGGGNTGELFF. The V call is TRBV6-4, the J call TRBJ2-2, with D possibly being TRBD1 (6 bases). Germline loops: CDR1 MRHNA, CDR2 SNTAGT. Trimming cost V 3 bases and J 2 bases, with 13 bases left between them. The CDR3 runs to 16 residues.

V gene TRBV7-6 combines with J gene TRBJ2-2; D may match TRBD1 or TRBD2 (5 bases each). Germline values: CDR1 SGHVS, CDR2 FNYEAQ. V lost 5 bases and J 0 bases, leaving 16 bases between the germline ends. CDR3 length: 17 amino acids. CDR3 protein: CASSPRDALANTGELFF. DNA of the CDR3: TGTGCCAGCAGCCCTCGGGACGCTTTAGCGAACACCGGGGAGCTGTTTTTT.

This chain uses TRBV30 with TRBJ1-6; unclear D gene. V lost 7 bases, J lost 5 bases, and 9 bases lay in between. Looked up from germline, CDR1 is GTSNPN and CDR2 is SVGIG (reference sequence). The CDR3 runs to 12 residues. For the CDR3, the DNA is TGTGCCTACGACGGCAATAATTCACCCCTCCACTTT. As protein: CAYDGNNSPLHF.

The V call is TRBV5-1, the J call TRBJ1-1; D unresolved. Germline CDR1 SGHRS, CDR2 YFSETQ. CDR3 length equals 17 residues. Trimming took off 5 bases at V and 0 bases at J, with 20 bases between the two ends. In DNA, the CDR3 is TGCGCCAGCAGTCTCTTACCGGGGTACGTAATGAACACTGAAGCTTTCTTT. Its translation is CASSLLPGYVMNTEAFF.

The J gene is TRBJ1-2, the V gene TRBV7-9; possibly TRBD1 for D (6 bases). The CDR3 consists of 13 residues. V was pared by 11 bases and J by 7 bases, with 20 bases between. Germline V gene lookup returns CDR1 SEHNR and CDR2 FQNEAQ (reference sequence). The CDR3 DNA follows: TGTGCCTCAAAGCGGGACACGGCAAGTGGCTACACCTTC. As protein: CASKRDTASGYTF.

The chain employs TRBV6-1 and TRBJ1-6; D is ambiguous. The V and J ends lost 3 bases and 0 bases respectively, with 6 bases between them. This CDR3 has 15 amino acids. The germline V gene encodes CDR1 MNHNS and CDR2 SASEGT. CDR3 loop: CASSEFVSYNSPLHF. The CDR3 nucleotides are TGTGCCAGCAGTGAGTTCGTCTCCTATAATTCACCCCTCCACTTT.

In its sample, this clone was seen a few times. The rearrangement links TRBV5-3 to TRBJ1-2; D gene unclear. TRBV5-3 is given ORF status, its function remaining uncertain. V lost 7 bases, J lost 6 bases, and 19 bases lay in between. The CDR3 is made up of 14 amino acids. The CDR3 loop is CARAPQAGRHGYTF. The CDR3 DNA is TGTGCCAGAGCCCCCCAGGCAGGCCGACATGGCTACACCTTC.

This clone appeared once. V usage is TRBV18 and J usage is TRBJ1-2, with no clear D. Germline V gene lookup returns CDR1 KGHSH and CDR2 LQKENI. The CDR3 is 14 amino acids. V was trimmed by 5 bases and J by 5 bases, leaving 15 bases between them. The CDR3, as DNA: TGTGCCAGCTCATCCAGTCTTGGAGAATATGGCTACACCTTC. Protein product: CASSSSLGEYGYTF.

This clone appeared a single time. The gene calls are TRBV5-1 and TRBJ1-3; no definite D call. From germline, CDR1 is SGHRS and CDR2 YFSETQ. There are 14 residues in the CDR3. Trimming cost V 0 bases and J 4 bases, with 8 bases left between them. Here the CDR3 DNA reads TGCGCCAGCAGCTTGGTGGCTGGCGGAAACACCATATATTTT. Encoded protein: CASSLVAGGNTIYF.

The chain recombines TRBV27 with TRBJ1-3; perhaps TRBD1 as D (6 bases). This CDR3 spans 12 amino acids. CDR1 and CDR2 (germline): MNHEY, SMNVEV (reference sequence). V was trimmed by 8 bases and J by 12 bases, leaving 17 bases between them. CDR3 protein: CASGNQGYDIYF. The CDR3, as DNA: TGTGCCAGCGGAAATCAGGGGTACGACATATATTTT.

This chain uses TRBV27 with TRBJ1-1; 8 positions agree with TRBD1. This CDR3 is built from 13 residues. CDR1 is MNHEY, CDR2 SMNVEV, per germline (reference sequence). The V gene end was trimmed by 7 bases and the J gene end by 3 bases; junction bases not matched to a gene: 4. Here the CDR3 DNA reads TGTGCCAGCAAAAAACAGGGGGACACTGAAGCTTTCTTT. Encoded protein: CASKKQGDTEAFF.

CDR3 sequence (DNA): TGTGCCAGCAGCCCCCCAAGCTCCTACGAGCAGTACTTC. Its translation is CASSPPSSYEQYF. The chain couples TRBV7-9 to TRBJ2-7; no clear D gene. The CDR3 runs 13 residues. Germline assignment: CDR1 SEHNR and CDR2 FQNEAQ (reference sequence). Between the trimmed V and J ends, which lost 5 bases and 0 bases, there was a span of 8 bases. The whole variable domain, remainder taken from reference TRBV7-9 and TRBJ2-7, is DTGVSQNPRHKITKRGQNVTFRCDPISEHNRLYWYRQTLGQGPEFLTYFQNEAQLEKSRLLSDRFSAERPKGSFSTLEIQRTEQGDSAMYLCASSPPSSYEQYFGPGTRLTVT.

This chain connects TRBV7-9 to TRBJ1-4, with D unresolved. Germline CDR1 and CDR2: SEHNR and FQNEAQ (reference sequence). This CDR3 has 15 amino acids. Trimming removed 1 base at V and 8 bases at J, with 14 bases between. CDR3 protein: CASSLGGGDWEKLFF. The CDR3 DNA reads as TGTGCCAGCAGCTTAGGGGGAGGCGACTGGGAAAAACTGTTTTTT.

The chain uses TRBV19 and TRBJ1-5; D uncertain. V was cut by 2 bases and J by 0 bases, with 8 bases left in between. The CDR3 sequence is 15 residues long. CDR1 is LNHDA, CDR2 SQIVND, per germline (reference sequence). The CDR3 loop reads CASSISEYSNQPQHF. CDR3 DNA sequence: TGTGCCAGTAGTATATCGGAGTATAGCAATCAGCCCCAGCATTTT. The entire variable domain, with the rest obtained from reference TRBV19 and TRBJ1-5, is as follows: DGGITQSPKYLFRKEGQNVTLSCEQNLNHDAMYWYRQDPGQGLRLIYYSQIVNDFQKGDIAEGYSVSREKKESFPLTVTSAQKNPTAFYLCASSISEYSNQPQHFGDGTRLSIL.

This chain connects TRBV7-9 to TRBJ1-3; 10 bases line up with TRBD1. CDR3 length: 16 residues. With V trimmed by 5 bases and J by 5 bases, 9 bases remained unmatched. Germline V gene data show CDR1 as SEHNR and CDR2 as FQNEAQ (reference sequence). The CDR3 region is CASSHSGQGNRNTIYF. CDR3 DNA sequence: TGTGCCAGCAGCCACTCGGGACAGGGGAACAGAAACACCATATATTTT.

The chain's CDR3 is CASRLYGTNNEQFF. Written as DNA, the CDR3 is TGTGCCAGCAGGCTGTACGGGACAAACAATGAGCAGTTCTTC. The V call is TRBV3-1 (or the pseudogene TRBV3-2), the J call TRBJ2-1; a possible D gene is TRBD1 (6 bases). V was cut by 6 bases and J by 5 bases, with 14 bases left in between. CDR1 and CDR2 (germline): LGHDT, YNNKEL (reference sequence). The CDR3 is 14 residues long.

The DNA of the CDR3 is TGCGCCAGCAGGCGACGAGCGGGAGTGGTCGAGACCCAGTACTTC. It codes for CASRRRAGVVETQYF. J is TRBJ2-5 and V is TRBV4-1, with TRBD2 identical over 8 bases. The CDR3 loop spans 15 amino acids. Germline loops: CDR1 MGHRA, CDR2 YSYEKL. V was pared by 6 bases and J by 5 bases, with 11 bases of the junction left unmatched.

The chain joins TRBV6-5 to TRBJ2-1; D gene ambiguous. V was shortened by 7 bases and J by 7 bases, with 14 bases between the two germline ends. This CDR3 spans 13 amino acids. From germline, CDR1 is MNHEY and CDR2 SVGAGI. CDR3 in DNA: TGTGCCAGCACCTTGGAACCTACAAATGAGCAGTTCTTC. Protein sequence: CASTLEPTNEQFF.

The rearrangement links TRBV24-1 to TRBJ1-2; D unresolved. V lost 4 bases and J 8 bases, leaving 16 bases between the germline ends. CDR1 and CDR2 from the germline V gene are KGHDR and SFDVKD. The CDR3 extends over 14 amino acids. The CDR3 DNA is TGTGCCACCAGTGAACAATCCCTCAACGAGGGCTACACCTTC. Translating gives CATSEQSLNEGYTF.

J is TRBJ2-1 and V is TRBV3-1 (or the pseudogene TRBV3-2); 8 bases match TRBD2. The germline V gene encodes CDR1 LGHDT and CDR2 YNNKEL (reference sequence). The CDR3 is 16 amino acids. V gave up 3 bases and J gave up 3 bases; unmatched junction bases: 7. CDR3 coding DNA: TGTGCCAGCAGCCACCTCGGGAGGGCGGGCTACAATGAGCAGTTCTTC. Its protein is CASSHLGRAGYNEQFF.

This clone has more than one count but fewer than ten. The genes are TRBV13 and TRBJ1-6; no clear D gene. Per the germline V gene, CDR1 is PRHDT and CDR2 is FYEKMQ (reference sequence). The CDR3 sequence is 12 residues long. Trimming removed 1 base at V and 9 bases at J, with 4 bases between. DNA of the CDR3: TGTGCCAGCAGCTTAGAGAGTTCACCCCTCCACTTT. This sequence encodes CASSLESSPLHF.

The gene calls are TRBV2 and TRBJ2-1, with D possibly TRBD2 on 5 matching bases. Germline CDR1 SNHLY, CDR2 FYNNEI. This CDR3 contains 14 residues. Trimming removed 3 bases at V and 8 bases at J, with 14 bases between. The CDR3 DNA sequence: TGTGCCAGCAGTGATAGCGATTCCGCGGATGAGCAGTTCTTC. This gives the protein CASSDSDSADEQFF.